The 22 T cell receptor beta chains below come from one sample, sequenced in a study of CD8 T cells in Susac syndrome. Roughly 0.5 to 1 ug RNA was reverse transcribed with random hexamers. TCRdb passed the immunoSEQ multiplex PCR reads through MiXCR, listing each CDR3 protein once. Of roughly 200,000 distinct CDR3 sequences listed, 90% to 95% were seen once; the top ten hold around 0.1%. The source material was CD4+ T cells from PBMCs. The receptors were gathered from a human donor in good health.

This clonotype was seen a handful of times. V gene TRBV4-2 combines with J gene TRBJ2-7; TRBD1 might be the D (5 bases). Germline V CDR1 and CDR2: LGHNA, YNFKEQ. The CDR3 loop spans 14 amino acids. V lost 0 bases, J lost 5 bases, and 11 bases lay in between. CDR3 region: CASSQDIQDHEQYF. CDR3 bases: TGTGCCAGCAGCCAAGATATACAGGACCACGAGCAGTACTTC.

This clonotype was detected only once. CDR3 coding DNA: TGTGCCAGCAGCTCGGACTGGGGGAAACTGTTTTTT. Amino acids: CASSSDWGKLFF. The chain carries TRBV7-8 and TRBJ1-4, with D possibly TRBD1 on 5 matching bases. There are 12 residues in the CDR3. CDR1 and CDR2 from the germline V gene are SGHVS and FQNEAQ. Trimming left V 4 bases short and J 11 bases short, with 11 bases between.

The gene calls are TRBV24-1 and TRBJ2-2, with 9 bases aligning to TRBD2. Germline V gene lookup returns CDR1 KGHDR and CDR2 SFDVKD. This CDR3 is 17 amino acids long. V lost 2 bases to trimming and J lost 7 bases; unmatched junction nucleotides: 10. CDR3 sequence reads: CATSDSSPSGVGGELFF. The CDR3 DNA reads TGTGCCACCAGTGATTCATCCCCTAGCGGGGTAGGCGGGGAGCTGTTTTTT.

The chain carries TRBV7-8 and TRBJ2-7, with unresolved D. Germline values: CDR1 SGHVS, CDR2 FQNEAQ. With 3 bases removed from V and 0 bases from J, the gap between germline ends came to 6 bases. The CDR3 consists of 13 residues. CDR3 nucleotides: TGTGCCAGCAGCTTGGCCAGCTCCTACGAGCAGTACGTC. The encoded protein is CASSLASSYEQYV.

CDR3 amino acids: CASSFLGAVSQETQYF. The CDR3 region has the DNA TGTGCCAGCAGTTTTCTGGGGGCAGTTTCCCAAGAGACCCAGTACTTC. The rearrangement uses TRBV27 and TRBJ2-5; maybe TRBD1 (6 bases). Trimming took off 3 bases at V and 1 base at J, with 15 bases between the two ends. Germline V gene lookup returns CDR1 MNHEY and CDR2 SMNVEV (reference sequence). This CDR3 region has 16 residues.

Concerning this clonotype: A read error is likely, as this CDR3 ends without the conserved phenylalanine or tryptophan. Written as DNA, the CDR3 is TGTGCCAGCAGCTCGCCTATGTCACCCCTCCACTTG. It translates to CASSSPMSPLHL. The V and J genes are TRBV7-2 and TRBJ1-6; D is undetermined. The CDR3 has 12 amino acids. CDR1 and CDR2 (germline): SGHTA, FQGNSA. The ends were cut back, 4 bases at V and 10 bases at J, with 8 bases in the middle.

This chain joins TRBV7-8 and TRBJ1-1; 8 bases align to TRBD1. J gave up 7 bases and V 0 bases, and 4 bases lay outside the gene matches. The CDR3 is 14 residues long. Germline loops: CDR1 SGHVS, CDR2 FQNEAQ. The CDR3: CASSLADRASEAFF. DNA of the CDR3: TGTGCCAGCAGCTTAGCGGACAGGGCTAGTGAAGCTTTCTTT.

V gene TRBV7-2 combines with J gene TRBJ2-5, with 11 bases fitting TRBD2. CDR3 length equals 16 residues. Looked up from germline, CDR1 is SGHTA and CDR2 is FQGNSA. After removal of 5 bases from V and 2 bases from J, the junction contained 7 bases not matched to a gene. CDR3 bases: TGTGCCAGCAGCCCTCGACTAGCGGGGATTCAAGAGACCCAGTACTTC. Amino acids: CASSPRLAGIQETQYF.

The chain combines TRBV9 with TRBJ1-2; tentatively, D is TRBD1 (6 bases). Per the germline V gene, CDR1 is SGDLS and CDR2 is YYNGEE. Trimming left V 0 bases short and J 7 bases short, with 13 bases between. This CDR3 is built from 14 residues. CDR3 sequence (DNA): TGTGCCAGCAGCGTAGATGGGGGGGCGGGTGGCTACACCTTC. Its protein product is CASSVDGGAGGYTF.

This rearrangement joins TRBV6-6 to TRBJ1-1, with D possibly being TRBD1 (6 bases). The CDR3 runs 15 residues. V lost 6 bases to trimming and J lost 0 bases, with 14 bases between them. Germline values: CDR1 MNHNY, CDR2 SVGAGI (reference sequence). CDR3 region: CASRTKQGLNTEAFF. In DNA form, the CDR3 reads TGTGCCAGCAGGACCAAACAGGGACTGAACACTGAAGCTTTCTTT.

The gene calls are TRBV12-3 or TRBV12-4 and TRBJ1-4; weak D call: TRBD1 (6 bases). The CDR3 is 12 residues long. V was shortened by 5 bases and J by 6 bases, with 7 bases between the two germline ends. CDR3 protein: CASSQGYEKLFF. Here the CDR3 DNA reads TGTGCCAGCAGTCAGGGGTATGAAAAACTGTTTTTT.

The sample holds a few counts of this clonotype. The genes are TRBV7-2 and TRBJ1-4; D is unresolved. V lost 2 bases and J lost 0, with 7 bases in between. The V gene's germline CDR1 is SGHTA and CDR2 FQGNSA. The CDR3 has 15 residues. The CDR3 coding sequence is TGTGCCAGCAGCTTACTGGGAGCAACTAATGAAAAACTGTTTTTT. Protein product: CASSLLGATNEKLFF.

The rearrangement joins TRBV12-3 or TRBV12-4 to TRBJ1-5; a weak D match, TRBD1 (6 bases). This CDR3 region has 14 residues. Deletions cut 8 bases from V and 5 bases from J, with 16 bases between. The CDR3 reads CASGEGGEYQPQHF. For the CDR3, the DNA is TGTGCCAGCGGGGAGGGGGGCGAATATCAGCCCCAGCATTTT.

This clonotype has a single count. For the CDR3, the DNA is TGTGCCTGGAGTGTAAAGCTGGGGCTAGCGGGGCCAAGAGGGCAGTTCTTC. Translating it yields CAWSVKLGLAGPRGQFF. The chain joins TRBV30 to TRBJ2-1; 9 bases are a match to TRBD2. This CDR3 has 17 amino acids. Germline CDR1 reads GTSNPN; CDR2 reads SVGIG (reference sequence). Germline trimming cut 0 bases from V and 12 bases from J; bases unmatched to any gene: 18. The variable domain in full, with the rest retrieved from reference TRBV30 and TRBJ2-1, is SQTIHQWPATLVQPVGSPLSLECTVEGTSNPNLYWYRQAAGRGLQLLFYSVGIGQISSEVPQNLSASRPQDRQFILSSKKLLLSDSGFYLCAWSVKLGLAGPRGQFFGPGTRLTVL.

The V and J genes are TRBV6-2 or TRBV6-3 and TRBJ2-5; D is undetermined. The CDR3 loop spans 15 amino acids. Trimming stripped 2 bases from V and 0 bases from J, with 10 bases between. From germline, CDR1 is MNHEY and CDR2 SVGEGT. The CDR3 region is CASSYPNRDQETQYF. CDR3 nucleotides: TGTGCCAGCAGTTACCCGAACCGGGACCAAGAGACCCAGTACTTC.

The chain is built from TRBV6-1 and TRBJ1-2; D gene uncertain. This CDR3 region has 11 residues. V gave up 10 bases and J gave up 2 bases, with 8 bases separating them. Germline lookup yields CDR1 MNHNS and CDR2 SASEGT. The CDR3 loop is CATDRNYGYTF. CDR3 in DNA: TGTGCCACCGACCGCAACTATGGCTACACCTTC.

The V and J genes are TRBV19 and TRBJ1-3; perhaps TRBD1 as D (6 bases). V lost 3 bases, J lost 0 bases, and 9 bases lay in between. The length of the CDR3 is 15 residues. Germline assignment: CDR1 LNHDA and CDR2 SQIVND (reference sequence). In DNA, the CDR3 is TGTGCCAGTAGTATCGGGGGCGCCTCTGGAAACACCATATATTTT. This codes for CASSIGGASGNTIYF.

The chain carries TRBV28 and TRBJ2-7; TRBD1 agrees at 10 bases. V was pared by 6 bases and J by 6 bases, with 5 bases of the junction left unmatched. The CDR3 sequence is 13 residues long. Germline V gives CDR1 MDHEN, CDR2 SYDVKM. The CDR3 bases are TGTGCCAGCAGGGGGACAGGGGAAACCGAGCAGTACGTC. As protein: CASRGTGETEQYV.

This chain links TRBV20-1 with TRBJ1-1; TRBD1 might be the D (5 bases). V was clipped by 6 bases and J by 7 bases, with 21 bases between them. Per the germline V gene, CDR1 is DFQATT and CDR2 is SNEGSKA (reference sequence). CDR3 size: 14 residues. CDR3 sequence: CSAKGTPGGIEAFF. Here the CDR3 DNA reads TGCAGTGCCAAAGGGACTCCCGGGGGTATTGAAGCTTTCTTT.

The chain combines TRBV3-1 with TRBJ2-5, with 7 bases fitting TRBD1. The CDR3 length is 17 residues. CDR1 and CDR2 from the germline V gene are LGHDT and YNNKEL (reference sequence). Unmatched junction bases numbered 10, after V lost 1 base and J lost 2 bases. The CDR3 loop is CASSQADTGARQETQYF. The CDR3 DNA follows: TGTGCCAGCAGCCAAGCTGACACAGGGGCCCGACAAGAGACCCAGTACTTC.

CDR3 sequence: CATSDSPTGAQNTGELFF. The CDR3 DNA reads as TGTGCCACCAGTGACTCTCCCACAGGGGCCCAGAACACCGGGGAGCTGTTTTTT. The V gene is TRBV24-1, the J gene TRBJ2-2; 7 nucleotides agree with TRBD1. V lost 4 bases to trimming and J lost 1 base; unmatched junction nucleotides: 11. The CDR3 totals 18 residues. Germline CDR1 reads KGHDR; CDR2 reads SFDVKD.

This rearrangement joins TRBV19 to TRBJ2-2; D is perhaps TRBD1 (7 bases). Germline loops: CDR1 LNHDA, CDR2 SQIVND (reference sequence). V lost 7 bases to trimming and J lost 5 bases, with 17 bases between them. The CDR3 extends over 15 amino acids. CDR3 sequence (DNA): TGTGCCAGTAACATCGTACAGGGGAGGACCGGGGAGCTGTTTTTT. This gives the protein CASNIVQGRTGELFF.